The clone carrying this T cell receptor beta chain came up many times. What it binds is not known. Attached unique molecular identifiers marked individual cDNA molecules. From the 5' RACE reads, TCRdb called clonotypes with MiXCR, one entry per CDR3 protein. The sample consists of some 54,000 distinct CDR3 sequences, roughly 9.7% of them appearing once. The data were obtained in a study of early T cells in non-severe SARS-CoV-2 infection. Study summary: Investigators sequenced bulk RNA drawn from unsorted whole blood, and chains remained unpaired.

General study results and limits: The study's VDJdb matching favored anti-spike CD8 responses and missed private and CD4 specificities.

This sequence originates from an adult who was a healthcare worker with PCR-confirmed SARS-CoV-2 infection or an uninfected control (not recorded which). The specimen was whole blood.

In DNA form, the CDR3 reads TGTGCCAGCAGCTTAGTGGGACACACCTACGAGCAGTACTTC. Amino acids: CASSLVGHTYEQYF. The rearrangement links TRBV7-2 to TRBJ2-7; possibly TRBD1 for D (6 bases). Germline CDR1 and CDR2: SGHTA and FQGNSA. Trimming shortened V by 1 base and J by 2 bases, and 9 bases separated the two germline ends. The CDR3 runs to 14 residues.